This TCR beta chain was recovered during a study of cytomegalovirus exposure and HLA in healthy donors. Points from the study as a whole: Fewer than 20,000 TCR beta sequences were associated with HLA alleles at 0.05 false discovery rate in a later analysis. Earlier findings revealed that most TCR beta V segments proved productive either about 87% or about 30% of the time. In a later analysis, a missense DCLRE1C variant was linked to TCR beta V- and J-gene trimming.

The PCR employed 60 Vbeta primers together with 13 Jbeta primers. Method: immunoSEQ multiplex PCR; TCRdb's copy keeps in-frame clones and lacks some. The sample yields 170,000 or so clones, approximately 80% seen once. The CDR3 extends over 14 amino acids. CDR1 is SGHTA, CDR2 FQGNSA, per germline. V was shortened by 1 base and J by 0 bases, with 4 bases between the two germline ends. Likely unrecorded immune exposures existed in these nominally healthy donors. Notes on this clone: What it binds is unknown.

This chain links TRBV7-2 with TRBJ1-5, with no clear D. The clonotype originates from a woman aged 25 to 45 in good health and CMV-seronegative. Specimen: PBMCs. The CDR3 protein is CASSLVYSNQPQHF. CDR3 nucleotides: TGTGCCAGCAGCTTAGTATATAGCAATCAGCCCCAGCATTTT.